These T cell receptor beta chains were read from a single sample in a study of blood T cell repertoires in COVID-19. The method was immunoSEQ multiplex PCR; TCRdb's version includes in-frame clones alone and lacks a portion of them. The data hold some 200,000 clones, with roughly 85% observed a single time. The sequencing input was peripheral blood. The receptors here all came from a woman aged 70-85 years with COVID-19, enrolled during active disease. Both conserved end residues are part of each CDR3. A D gene is named only where the DNA matches it firmly. Not all rows give a size; the values are once, few, many and, for expanded clones, a class.

d_call clone_size j_call v_call cdr3_nt cdr3_aa
- - TRBJ1-2 TRBV30 TGTGCCTGGAGCGTTAGCGGGAGCTACGGGCATGGCTACACCTTC CAWSVSGSYGHGYTF
TRBD1 few TRBJ1-2 TRBV19 TGTGCCAGTAGTCACAGACAGGGTCCCTATGGCTACACCTTC CASSHRQGPYGYTF
- - TRBJ2-1 TRBV3-1/TRBV3-2 TGTGCCAGCAGCCAAGGGGGCGGCAATGAGCAGTTCTTC CASSQGGGNEQFF
TRBD1 - TRBJ1-3 TRBV19 TGTGCCAGTAGCTCTCAGGGGGCAGCTGGAAACACCATATATTTT CASSSQGAAGNTIYF
TRBD1 - TRBJ1-2 TRBV29-1 TGCAGCGTCGGTGACAGGGCTGGCGGCTACACCTTC CSVGDRAGGYTF
- - TRBJ2-3 TRBV19 TGTGCCAGTAGTATGCCCACTCGGGGCACAGATACGCAGTATTTT CASSMPTRGTDTQYF
TRBD1 - TRBJ1-3 TRBV19 TGTGCCAGTAGTGTGGGTGGGACAGGCTTTTCTGGAAACACCATATATTTT CASSVGGTGFSGNTIYF
- - TRBJ2-1 TRBV6-5 TGTGCCAGCAGTTACAACAGGGACTCCTACAATGAGCAGTTCTTC CASSYNRDSYNEQFF
TRBD1 - TRBJ1-4 TRBV10-3 TGTGCCACCGCCGCGTGGGACAGTGGTGAAAAACTGTTTTTT CATAAWDSGEKLFF
- - TRBJ1-6 TRBV9 TGTGCCAGCAGCGTAGAACAGGCTAATTCACCCCTCCACTTT CASSVEQANSPLHF
- - TRBJ2-1 TRBV5-1 TGCGCCAGCAGCTTCCCTAGCGCCAATTCTATATACAATGAGCAGTTCTTC CASSFPSANSIYNEQFF
TRBD2 few TRBJ2-7 TRBV3-1/TRBV3-2 TGTGCCAGCAGGCAAACTAGCGGGAGGGGCACCTACGAGCAGTACTTC CASRQTSGRGTYEQYF
TRBD1 - TRBJ1-1 TRBV7-2 TGTGCCAGCAGCTTAGTACACCGGACAGGGAAGGAGGAAGCTTTCTTT CASSLVHRTGKEEAFF
- - TRBJ1-2 TRBV6-1 TGTGCCAGCAGTGAAGCGTTCAGGGTTAGTGGCTACACCTTC CASSEAFRVSGYTF
- - TRBJ2-2 TRBV2 TGTGCCAGCTTAGTCAGGGGGGAGCTGTTTTTT CASLVRGELFF
- - TRBJ2-1 TRBV4-3 TGCGCCAGCAGCCTTCCCGGGGGTCGAGAGCAGTTCTTC CASSLPGGREQFF
- - TRBJ1-5 TRBV30 TGTGCCTGGAGTCGGTCCGTCGGGCAGCCCCAGCATTTT CAWSRSVGQPQHF
TRBD1 - TRBJ1-5 TRBV19 TGTGCCAGTAGAGACAGGGGTCATCAGCCCCAGCATTTT CASRDRGHQPQHF
TRBD1 - TRBJ2-7 TRBV5-1 TGCGCCAGCAGCTTGGCCGGGACAGGGGCCGAGCAGTACTTC CASSLAGTGAEQYF
- - TRBJ1-6 TRBV25-1 TGTGCCAGCAGTGAATCTGGGGGCGCTTTGAATTCACCCCTCCACTTT CASSESGGALNSPLHF
- - TRBJ2-7 TRBV11-2 TGTGCCAGCAGCCTACAGCCTCTTCCCTACGAGCAGTACTTC CASSLQPLPYEQYF
- once TRBJ1-5 TRBV5-1 TGCGCCAGCAGCTTGGACGGGGATAGCAATCAGCCCCAGCATTTT CASSLDGDSNQPQHF
TRBD1 - TRBJ1-2 TRBV5-6 TGTGCCAGCAGCTTGGAAGCAGGGGGCAACTATGGCTACACCTTC CASSLEAGGNYGYTF
TRBD1 - TRBJ1-1 TRBV2 TGTGCCAGCGGAAGGGGGCGGGACACTGAAGCTTTCTTT CASGRGRDTEAFF
- - TRBJ1-3 TRBV19 TGTGCCAGTAGTATAGACCTACAGGGCTACTCTGGAAACACCATATATTTT CASSIDLQGYSGNTIYF
TRBD2 - TRBJ2-7 TRBV7-2 TGTGCCAGCAGCTCGACTAGCGGCTCCTACGAGCAGTACTTC CASSSTSGSYEQYF
TRBD1 - TRBJ1-2 TRBV5-6 TGTGCCAGCAGAAATGGACAGGGCGGTCCGTATGGCTACACCTTC CASRNGQGGPYGYTF
- once TRBJ2-1 TRBV15 TGTGCCACCAGCAGGGAGGGGAATGAGCAGTTCTTC CATSREGNEQFF
- - TRBJ2-3 TRBV9 TGTGCCAGCAGCGTAGCTCCAGCAGATACGCAGTATTTT CASSVAPADTQYF
TRBD1 - TRBJ2-7 TRBV9 TGTGCCAGCAGCTTTGGACAGGGCGTTCCCTACGAGCAGTACTTC CASSFGQGVPYEQYF
- - TRBJ2-7 TRBV9 TGTGCCAGCAGCCTCCGCGGGACTGGCCCCTACGAGCAGTACTTC CASSLRGTGPYEQYF
- - TRBJ2-7 TRBV15 TGTGCCACCAGCGCCCGCCTTTTACAGCGGCCCTACGAGCAGTACTTC CATSARLLQRPYEQYF
TRBD1 - TRBJ2-2 TRBV5-4 TGTGCCAGCACCCCAGACAGGGCGGCCGGGGAGCTGTTTTTT CASTPDRAAGELFF
TRBD1 - TRBJ1-1 TRBV18 TGTGCCAGCTCACCGCTAACCCCCGGGACAGGGTTCACTGAAGCTTTCTTT CASSPLTPGTGFTEAFF
- - TRBJ1-3 TRBV4-2 TGTGCCAGCAGCGTTAGTGGAAACACCATATATTTT CASSVSGNTIYF
- - TRBJ1-5 TRBV27 TGTGCCAGCAGGTCCGGGGGACAGCCCCAGCATTTT CASRSGGQPQHF
TRBD2 - TRBJ2-5 TRBV4-2 TGTGCCAGCAGCCAAGTGAGGGCTAGCGGGGGCGCGTTAGAGGAGACCCAGTACTTC CASSQVRASGGALEETQYF
- - TRBJ1-6 TRBV6-1 TGTGCCAGCAGTGAAGCGTCGCAGGCTGCGTTGGCCCTCCACTTT CASSEASQAALALHF
TRBD2 - TRBJ2-5 TRBV11-3 TGTGCCAGCAGCTTAGTCCGGGGGGGCCTTGGATTGGAGACCCAGTACTTC CASSLVRGGLGLETQYF
TRBD1 once TRBJ1-3 TRBV7-2 TGTGCCAGCAGTCCGACAGGGGCTGGAAACACCATATATTTT CASSPTGAGNTIYF
- - TRBJ2-2 TRBV15 TGTGCCACCAGCAGAGGGCGAGCAGGGTCGAACACCGGGGAGCTGTTTTTT CATSRGRAGSNTGELFF
TRBD2 once TRBJ2-5 TRBV2 TGTGCCAGCAGAGCTGGGACTAGGGAGACCCAGTACTTC CASRAGTRETQYF
TRBD1 - TRBJ2-2 TRBV2 TGTGCCAGCATTGGGACAGGGAGAGACACCGGGGAGCTGTTTTTT CASIGTGRDTGELFF
- - TRBJ1-6 TRBV7-3 TGTGCCAGCAGCCCCGCGGTTGGAAATAATTCACCCCTCCACTTT CASSPAVGNNSPLHF